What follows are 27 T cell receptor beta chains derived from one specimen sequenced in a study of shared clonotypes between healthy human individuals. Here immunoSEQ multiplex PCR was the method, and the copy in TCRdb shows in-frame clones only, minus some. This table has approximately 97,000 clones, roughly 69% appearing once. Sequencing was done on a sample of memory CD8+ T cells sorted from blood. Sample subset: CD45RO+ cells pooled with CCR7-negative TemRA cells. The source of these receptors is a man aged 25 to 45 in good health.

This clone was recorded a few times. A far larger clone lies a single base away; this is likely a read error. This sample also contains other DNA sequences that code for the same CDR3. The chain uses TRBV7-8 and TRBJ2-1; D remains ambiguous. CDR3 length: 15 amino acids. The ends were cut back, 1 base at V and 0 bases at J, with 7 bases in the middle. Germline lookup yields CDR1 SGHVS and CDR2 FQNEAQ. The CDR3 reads CASSLGPSSYNEQFF. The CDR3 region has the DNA TGTGCCAGCAGCTTAGGACCGAGCTCCTACAATGAGCAGTTCTTC.

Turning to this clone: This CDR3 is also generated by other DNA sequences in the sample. The CDR3 spells CATSRDRSYEQYF. The DNA for the CDR3 is TGTGCCACCAGCAGAGATCGATCCTACGAGCAGTACTTC. J is TRBJ2-7 and V is TRBV15; D not resolved. The CDR3 loop spans 13 amino acids. Germline assignment: CDR1 LNHNV and CDR2 YYDKDF (reference sequence). V lost 0 bases, J lost 1 base, and 4 bases lay in between. Together with reference TRBV15 and TRBJ2-7, the CDR3 gives the full variable domain: DAMVIQNPRYQVTQFGKPVTLSCSQTLNHNVMYWYQQKSSQAPKLLFHYYDKDFNNEADTPDNFQSRRPNTSFCFLDIRSPGLGDTAMYLCATSRDRSYEQYFGPGTRLTVT.

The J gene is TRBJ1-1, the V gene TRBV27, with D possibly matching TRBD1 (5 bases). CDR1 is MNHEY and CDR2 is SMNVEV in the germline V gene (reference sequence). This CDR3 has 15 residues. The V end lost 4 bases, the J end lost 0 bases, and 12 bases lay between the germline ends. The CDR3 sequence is CASSSDSEMNTEAFF. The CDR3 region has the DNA TGTGCCAGCAGTTCCGACAGCGAGATGAACACTGAAGCTTTCTTT.

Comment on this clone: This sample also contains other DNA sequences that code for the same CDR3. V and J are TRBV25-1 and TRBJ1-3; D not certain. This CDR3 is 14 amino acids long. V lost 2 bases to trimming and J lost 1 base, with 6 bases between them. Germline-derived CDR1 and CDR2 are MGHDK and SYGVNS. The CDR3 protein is CASSEERSGNTIYF. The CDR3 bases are TGTGCCAGCAGTGAAGAGAGATCTGGAAACACCATATATTTT. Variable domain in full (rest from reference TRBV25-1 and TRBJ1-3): EADIYQTPRYLVIGTGKKITLECSQTMGHDKMYWYQQDPGMELHLIHYSYGVNSTEKGDLSSESTVSRIRTEHFPLTLESARPSHTSQYLCASSEERSGNTIYFGEGSWLTVV.

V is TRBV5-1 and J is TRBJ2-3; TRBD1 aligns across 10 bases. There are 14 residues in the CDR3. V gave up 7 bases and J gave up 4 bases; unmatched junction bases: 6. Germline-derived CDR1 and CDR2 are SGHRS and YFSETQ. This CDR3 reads CASLDRGVADTQYF. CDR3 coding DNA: TGCGCCAGCCTGGACAGGGGGGTGGCAGATACGCAGTATTTT.

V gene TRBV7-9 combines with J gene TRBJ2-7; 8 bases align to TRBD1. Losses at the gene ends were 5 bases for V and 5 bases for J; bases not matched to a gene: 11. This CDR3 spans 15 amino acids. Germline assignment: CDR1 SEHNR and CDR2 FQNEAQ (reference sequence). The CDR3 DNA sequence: TGTGCCAGCAGCCCACGGACAGGGCTCATCCACGAGCAGTACTTC. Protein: CASSPRTGLIHEQYF.

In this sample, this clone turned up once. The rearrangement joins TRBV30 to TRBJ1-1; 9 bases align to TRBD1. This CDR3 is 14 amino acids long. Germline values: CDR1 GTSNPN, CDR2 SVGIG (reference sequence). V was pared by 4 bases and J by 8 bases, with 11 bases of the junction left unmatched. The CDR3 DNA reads TGTGCCTGGAATACCGGGACAGGGCTCGAGGAAGCTTTCTTT. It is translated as CAWNTGTGLEEAFF.

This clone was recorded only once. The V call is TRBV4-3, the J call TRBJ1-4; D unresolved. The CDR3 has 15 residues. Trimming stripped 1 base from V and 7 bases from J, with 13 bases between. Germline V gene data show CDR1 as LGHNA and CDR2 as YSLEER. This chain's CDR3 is CASSQAVAKPEKLFF. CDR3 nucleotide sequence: TGCGCCAGCAGCCAAGCGGTTGCAAAGCCTGAAAAACTGTTTTTT.

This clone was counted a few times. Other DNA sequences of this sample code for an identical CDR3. CDR3 nucleotides: TGTGCCAGCAGTTTTTCCACCTACGAGCAGTACTTC. It is translated as CASSFSTYEQYF. The chain couples TRBV28 to TRBJ2-7; D gene ambiguous. Germline V gene lookup returns CDR1 MDHEN and CDR2 SYDVKM. CDR3 length: 12 residues. The V gene lost 3 bases and the J gene lost 2 bases, with 5 bases spanning the gap.

The CDR3 DNA sequence: TGTGCCAGCAGTTCAGACAGGGCCATGAACACTGAAGCTTTCTTT. Translated, it gives CASSSDRAMNTEAFF. This chain uses TRBV6-5 with TRBJ1-1; 7 nucleotides match TRBD1. With V trimmed by 4 bases and J by 0 bases, 5 bases remained unmatched. Germline assignment: CDR1 MNHEY and CDR2 SVGAGI. The CDR3 sequence is 15 residues long.

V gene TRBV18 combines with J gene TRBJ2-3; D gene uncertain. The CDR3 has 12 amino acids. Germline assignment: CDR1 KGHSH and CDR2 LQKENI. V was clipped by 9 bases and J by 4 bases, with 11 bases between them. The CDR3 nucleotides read TGTGCCAGTACGACACCCCCAGATACGCAGTATTTT. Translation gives CASTTPPDTQYF.

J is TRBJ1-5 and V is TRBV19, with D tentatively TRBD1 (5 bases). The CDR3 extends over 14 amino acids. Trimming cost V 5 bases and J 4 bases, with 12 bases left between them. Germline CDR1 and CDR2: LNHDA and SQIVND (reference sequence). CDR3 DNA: TGTGCCAGTAGTCCACAGGCCCCGAATCAGCCCCAGCATTTT. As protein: CASSPQAPNQPQHF.

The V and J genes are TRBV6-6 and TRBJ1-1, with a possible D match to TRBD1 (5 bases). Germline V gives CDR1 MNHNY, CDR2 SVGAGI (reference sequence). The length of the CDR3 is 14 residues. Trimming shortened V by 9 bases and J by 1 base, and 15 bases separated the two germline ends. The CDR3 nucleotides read TGTGCCAGTAAGAGGGACTCCGGGAACACTGAAGCTTTCTTT. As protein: CASKRDSGNTEAFF.

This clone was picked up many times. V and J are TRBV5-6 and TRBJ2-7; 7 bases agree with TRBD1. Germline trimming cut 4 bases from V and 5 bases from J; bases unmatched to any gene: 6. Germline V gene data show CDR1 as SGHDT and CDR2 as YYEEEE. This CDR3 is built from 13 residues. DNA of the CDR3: TGTGCCAGCAGCACTCGACAGGGCCACGAGCAGTACTTC. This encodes CASSTRQGHEQYF.

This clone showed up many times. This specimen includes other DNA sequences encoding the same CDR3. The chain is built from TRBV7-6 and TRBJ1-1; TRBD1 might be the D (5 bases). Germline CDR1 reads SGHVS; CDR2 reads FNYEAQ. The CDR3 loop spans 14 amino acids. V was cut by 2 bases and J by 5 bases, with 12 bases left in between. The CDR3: CASSLSSGGTEAFF. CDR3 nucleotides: TGTGCCAGCAGCTTAAGTTCGGGGGGAACTGAAGCTTTCTTT.

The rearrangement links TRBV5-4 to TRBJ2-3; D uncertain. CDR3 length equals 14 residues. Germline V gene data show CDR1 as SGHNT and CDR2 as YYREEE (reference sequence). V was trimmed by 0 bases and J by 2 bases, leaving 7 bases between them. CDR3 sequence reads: CASSLVGNTDTQYF. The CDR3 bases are TGTGCCAGCAGCTTGGTAGGGAACACAGATACGCAGTATTTT.

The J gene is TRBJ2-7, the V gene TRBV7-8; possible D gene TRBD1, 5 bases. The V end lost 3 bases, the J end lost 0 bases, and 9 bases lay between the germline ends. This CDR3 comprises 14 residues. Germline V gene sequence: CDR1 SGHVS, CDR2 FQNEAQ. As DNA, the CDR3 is TGTGCCAGCAGCTTTCCAGGGAACTCCTACGAGCAGTACTTC. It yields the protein CASSFPGNSYEQYF.

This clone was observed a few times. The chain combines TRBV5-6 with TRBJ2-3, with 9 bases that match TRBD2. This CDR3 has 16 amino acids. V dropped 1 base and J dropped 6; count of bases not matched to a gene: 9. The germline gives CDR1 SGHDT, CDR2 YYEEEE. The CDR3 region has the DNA TGTGCCAGCAGCTTGTGGTGGCGGGAGGGCCCCGATACGCAGTATTTT. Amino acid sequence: CASSLWWREGPDTQYF.

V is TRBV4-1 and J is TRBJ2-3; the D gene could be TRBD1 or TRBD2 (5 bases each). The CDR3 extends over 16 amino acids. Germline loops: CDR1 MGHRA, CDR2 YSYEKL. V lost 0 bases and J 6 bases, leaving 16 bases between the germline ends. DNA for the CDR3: TGCGCCAGCAGCCAAGATCAGGGAGCCCCACTGGATACGCAGTATTTT. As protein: CASSQDQGAPLDTQYF.

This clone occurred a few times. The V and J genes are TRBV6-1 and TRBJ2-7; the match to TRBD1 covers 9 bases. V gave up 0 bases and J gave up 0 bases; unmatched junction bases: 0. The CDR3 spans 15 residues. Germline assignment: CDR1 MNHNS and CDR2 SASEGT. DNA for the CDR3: TGTGCCAGCAGTGAAGCGACAGGGGGCTCCTACGAGCAGTACTTC. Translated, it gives CASSEATGGSYEQYF.

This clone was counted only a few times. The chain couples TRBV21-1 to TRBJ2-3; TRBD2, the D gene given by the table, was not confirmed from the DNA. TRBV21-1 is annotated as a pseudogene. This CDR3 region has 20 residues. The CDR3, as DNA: TGTGCCAGCACCCAAGGGGAGGAACAGAAAGCGGGAGTAAGCACAGATACGCAGTATTTT. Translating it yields CASTQGEEQKAGVSTDTQYF.

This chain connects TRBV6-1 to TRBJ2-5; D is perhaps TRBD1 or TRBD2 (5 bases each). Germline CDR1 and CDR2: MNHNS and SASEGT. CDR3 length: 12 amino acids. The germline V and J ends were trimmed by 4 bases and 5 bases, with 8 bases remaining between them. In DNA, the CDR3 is TGTGCCAGCAGTGTTCGGGGCGAGACCCAGTACTTC. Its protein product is CASSVRGETQYF.

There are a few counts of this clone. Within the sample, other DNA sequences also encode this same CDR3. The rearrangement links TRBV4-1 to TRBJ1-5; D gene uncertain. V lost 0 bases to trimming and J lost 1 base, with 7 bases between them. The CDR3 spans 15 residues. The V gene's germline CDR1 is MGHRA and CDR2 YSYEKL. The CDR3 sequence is CASSQDAGSNQPQHF. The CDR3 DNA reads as TGCGCCAGCAGCCAAGATGCGGGCAGCAATCAGCCCCAGCATTTT.

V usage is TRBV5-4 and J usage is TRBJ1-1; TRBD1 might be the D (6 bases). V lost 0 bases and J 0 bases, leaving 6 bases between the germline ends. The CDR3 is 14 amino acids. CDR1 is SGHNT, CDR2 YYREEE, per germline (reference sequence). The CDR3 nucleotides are TGTGCCAGCAGCTTGGGACAGGTGAACACTGAAGCTTTCTTT. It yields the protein CASSLGQVNTEAFF.

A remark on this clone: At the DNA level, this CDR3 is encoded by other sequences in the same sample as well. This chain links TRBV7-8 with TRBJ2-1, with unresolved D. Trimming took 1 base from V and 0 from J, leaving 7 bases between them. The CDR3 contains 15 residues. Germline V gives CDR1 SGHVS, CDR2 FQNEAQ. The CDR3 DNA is TGTGCCAGCAGCTTAGGTCCTAGCTCCTACAATGAGCAGTTCTTC. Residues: CASSLGPSSYNEQFF.

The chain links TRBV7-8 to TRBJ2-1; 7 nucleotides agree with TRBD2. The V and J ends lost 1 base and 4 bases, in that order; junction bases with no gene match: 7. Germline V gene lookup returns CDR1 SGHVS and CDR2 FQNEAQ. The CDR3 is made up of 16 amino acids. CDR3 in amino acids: CASSLDSPSGYNEQFF. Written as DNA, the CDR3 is TGTGCCAGCAGCTTAGATTCGCCTAGCGGATACAATGAGCAGTTCTTC.

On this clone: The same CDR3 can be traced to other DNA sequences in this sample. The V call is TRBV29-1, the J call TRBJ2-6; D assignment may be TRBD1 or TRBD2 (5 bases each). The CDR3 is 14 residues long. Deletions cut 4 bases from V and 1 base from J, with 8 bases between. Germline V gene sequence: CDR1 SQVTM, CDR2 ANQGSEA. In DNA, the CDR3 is TGCAGCGTTGTTGGGGGATCTGGGGCCAACGTCCTGACTTTC. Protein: CSVVGGSGANVLTF. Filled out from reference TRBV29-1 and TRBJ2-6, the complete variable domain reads SAVISQKPSRDICQRGTSLTIQCQVDSQVTMMFWYRQQPGQSLTLIATANQGSEATYESGFVIDKFPISRPNLTFSTLTVSNMSPEDSSIYLCSVVGGSGANVLTFGAGSRLTVL.